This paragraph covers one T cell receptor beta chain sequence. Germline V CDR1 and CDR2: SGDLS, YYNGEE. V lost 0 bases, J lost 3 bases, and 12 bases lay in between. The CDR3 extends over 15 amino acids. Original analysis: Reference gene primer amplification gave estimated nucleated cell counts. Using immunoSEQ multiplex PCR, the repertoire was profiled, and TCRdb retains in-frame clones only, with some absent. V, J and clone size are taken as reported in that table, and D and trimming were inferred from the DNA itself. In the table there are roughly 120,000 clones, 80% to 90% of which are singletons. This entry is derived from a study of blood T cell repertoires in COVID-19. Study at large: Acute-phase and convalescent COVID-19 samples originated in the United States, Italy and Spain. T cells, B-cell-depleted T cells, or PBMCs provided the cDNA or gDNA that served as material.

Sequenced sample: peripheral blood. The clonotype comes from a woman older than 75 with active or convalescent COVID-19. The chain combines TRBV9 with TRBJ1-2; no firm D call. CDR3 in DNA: TGTGCCAGCAGCGTAGGTCTTAGAGCGGACTATGGCTACACCTTC. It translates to CASSVGLRADYGYTF.